Listed below are T cell receptor beta chains from one sample, sequenced in a study of T cells in Graves' hyperthyroidism and ophthalmopathy. One entry per CDR3 protein results from TCRdb running MiXCR on the multiplex PCR reads. This sample has about 400,000 distinct CDR3 sequences, with about 14% found just once. The sequenced material came from blood. The receptor set was obtained from a woman aged 25 to 45 with Graves' ophthalmopathy. CDR3s include the opening cysteine and the closing phenylalanine or tryptophan. The order of the fields is J gene, D gene, clone size, V gene, CDR3 DNA, CDR3 protein. A D gene is named only where the DNA matches it firmly. The size entry is marked missing in some rows and otherwise reads once, few, many or a size class.

TRBJ2-5 . many TRBV18 TGTGCCAGCTCACCACCGCCAGGGGAAGAGACCCAGTACTTC CASSPPPGEETQYF
TRBJ1-2 . many TRBV20-1 TGCAGTGCCCTACCCCGGGCCCTCTATGGCTACACCTTC CSALPRALYGYTF
TRBJ1-6 TRBD1 few TRBV3-1 TGTGCCAGCAGCCACCGACAGGGTAATTCACCCCTCCACTTT CASSHRQGNSPLHF
TRBJ2-7 . . TRBV20-1 TGCAGTGCTAGTCAGGGGACCTACGAGCAGTACTTC CSASQGTYEQYF
TRBJ2-1 . few TRBV4-2 TGTGCCAGCAGCCAAGTGGGGGGACAGGAGCAGTTCTTC CASSQVGGQEQFF
TRBJ1-3 . many TRBV28 TGTGCCAGCACTGATAGGTACAGGGTGCCGGGAAACACCATATATTTT CASTDRYRVPGNTIYF
TRBJ1-1 . . TRBV7-9 TGTGCCAGCAGCCCCCAGGAGGCCACTGAAGCTTTCTTT CASSPQEATEAFF
TRBJ2-2 . many TRBV5-1 TGCGCCAGTCAAATCAACACCGGGGAGCTGTTTTTT CASQINTGELFF
TRBJ2-7 TRBD1 many TRBV7-9 TGTGCCAGCAGCCCTCCGGGACAGTACTCCTACGAGCAGTACTTC CASSPPGQYSYEQYF
TRBJ1-6 . many TRBV30 TGTGCCTGGACTCTGGACGGAGAGAATTCACCCCTCCACTTT CAWTLDGENSPLHF
TRBJ2-3 . many TRBV7-3 TGTGCCAGCAGCTTAAGCGGCACAGATACGCAGTATTTT CASSLSGTDTQYF
TRBJ1-2 . . TRBV6-2/TRBV6-3 TGTGCCAGCAGTTACTCGATCCGGGGGCTTAACTATGGCTACAGCTTC CASSYSIRGLNYGYSF
TRBJ2-6 . many TRBV12-3/TRBV12-4 TGTGCCAGCAGCTCCCTATCCGGCTCTGGGGCCAACGTCCTGACTTTC CASSSLSGSGANVLTF
TRBJ1-6 TRBD1 . TRBV5-6 TGTGCCAGCAGATCCGGGACAGCGCGGAGCTCCTATAATTCACCCCTCCACTTT CASRSGTARSSYNSPLHF
TRBJ2-1 . . TRBV9 TGTGCCAGCAGCGTAGCCGGTGAGCAGTTCTTC CASSVAGEQFF
TRBJ2-3 . many TRBV11-2 TGTGCCAGCAGCTTCTACTCTAGCACAGATACGCAGTATTTT CASSFYSSTDTQYF
TRBJ1-1 . . TRBV25-1 TGTGCCAGCATCGGTATAATGAACACTGAAGCTTTCTTT CASIGIMNTEAFF
TRBJ2-5 . . TRBV7-3 TGTGCCAGCAGCTTAACTGGGGCAGTCCAAGAGACCCAGTACTTC CASSLTGAVQETQYF
TRBJ1-2 . . TRBV12-3/TRBV12-4 TGTGCCAGCGGACTGACAGATATCTATGGCTACACCTTC CASGLTDIYGYTF
TRBJ1-2 . many TRBV27 TGTGCCAGCAGTTTAAGGATTCGGGGCTTTGGCTACACCTTC CASSLRIRGFGYTF